The present T cell receptor (beta chain) was sequenced within a study of cytomegalovirus exposure and HLA in healthy donors. The study's findings and limits: Researchers reported in a later analysis that common viral pathogens appeared linked to several top clusters. Associated with HLA alleles at 0.05 false discovery rate in a later analysis were 17,000 or so TCR beta sequences.

All donors participated as healthy donors of bone marrow. The donors, nominally healthy at sampling, likely had unrecorded immune exposures. On this clone: Its matching antigen is unknown.

The CDR3 sequence is 14 residues long. With 3 bases removed from V and 1 base from J, the gap between germline ends came to 10 bases. Germline V lookup: CDR1 SGHVS, CDR2 FQNEAQ. The PCR was carried out with 60 Vbeta primers and 13 Jbeta primers. Some clones are missing from TCRdb's copy, which holds only in-frame ones; the method was immunoSEQ multiplex PCR. The repertoire includes 200,000 to 250,000 clones, around 86% of them detected once, and 2.7% sits in the top ten. The clonotype originates from a woman in her 40s in good health and CMV-seronegative. V is TRBV7-8 and J is TRBJ2-7, with D possibly matching TRBD2 (6 bases). The sample was PBMCs. The CDR3 spells CASSLLGGSYEQYF. CDR3 sequence (DNA): TGTGCCAGCAGCTTGCTGGGGGGATCCTACGAGCAGTACTTC.